The source of this TCR beta chain is a study of graft-versus-host responses after intestinal transplantation. The CDR3 is made up of 13 amino acids. V dropped 2 bases and J dropped 3 bases, with 8 bases sitting between them. In germline, CDR1 is SGDLS, CDR2 YYNGEE. Study results and limitations: Early post-transplant HvG declines showed an association with peak circulating GvH clone levels.

The assay was immunoSEQ multiplex PCR, and TCRdb's table has in-frame clones only and misses some. Here the sample spans fewer than 25,000 clones, about 45% being singletons. This clone was counted a few times. With roughly 200,000 irradiated, violet-dye-labeled stimulator cells, roughly 200,000 CFSE-labeled responder cells were plated. This chain uses TRBV9 with TRBJ2-5; D tentatively fits TRBD1 or TRBD2 (5 bases each). The sequenced sample was alloreactive CD8+ T cells from a mixed lymphocyte reaction culture, obtained before transplantation. Noted subset: CFSE-low proliferating T cells sorted from roughly 6-day pre-transplant mixed lymphocyte reaction (GvH or HvG direction). The clonotype was recovered from a human patient who was an organ donor for intestinal transplantation. Here the CDR3 DNA reads TGTGCCAGCAGCGTTGGGACCGAAGAGACCCAGTACTTC. This translates into CASSVGTEETQYF. The whole variable domain, remainder taken from reference TRBV9 and TRBJ2-5, is DSGVTQTPKHLITATGQRVTLRCSPRSGDLSVYWYQQSLDQGLQFLIQYYNGEERAKGNILERFSAQQFPDLHSELNLSSLELGDSALYFCASSVGTEETQYFGPGTRLLVL.